What follows are 9 T cell receptor beta chains derived from one specimen sequenced in a study of cytomegalovirus exposure and HLA in healthy donors. The PCR had 60 Vbeta and 13 Jbeta primers. Here immunoSEQ multiplex PCR was the method, and the copy in TCRdb shows in-frame clones only, minus some. This table holds roughly 140,000 clones, 82% found once. Sequencing was carried out using PBMCs. The source is a woman in her forties or fifties in good health and CMV-seropositive.

The genes are TRBV19 and TRBJ1-5, with 10 bases aligning to TRBD1. J gave up 6 bases and V 6 bases, and 11 bases lay outside the gene matches. The CDR3 is 16 residues long. Germline V gene lookup returns CDR1 LNHDA and CDR2 SQIVND (reference sequence). The CDR3 DNA is TGTGCCAGTAGGCCAGGAGGGGACAGGGGACGTCAGCCCCAGCATTTT. Residues: CASRPGGDRGRQPQHF.

V gene TRBV7-9 combines with J gene TRBJ1-2, with 10 bases fitting TRBD1. The CDR3 runs 13 residues. Germline V lookup: CDR1 SEHNR, CDR2 FQNEAQ (reference sequence). V shed 4 bases and J 6 bases; nucleotides not matched to a gene: 2. The CDR3 region has the DNA TGTGCCAGCAGCTGGGGACAGGGGAATGGCTACACCTTC. Encoded protein: CASSWGQGNGYTF.

For the CDR3, the DNA is TGTGCCATCACGATACAGAAGCATTCACCCCTCCACTTT. It yields the protein CAITIQKHSPLHF. The chain is built from TRBV10-3 and TRBJ1-6; D gene uncertain. V lost 7 bases and J 8 bases, leaving 12 bases between the germline ends. This CDR3 spans 13 amino acids. CDR1 ENHRY and CDR2 SYGVKD come from the germline V gene.

The rearrangement uses TRBV5-6 and TRBJ1-1, with D unresolved. The CDR3 has 15 amino acids. Per the germline V gene, CDR1 is SGHDT and CDR2 is YYEEEE. With 1 base removed from V and 5 bases from J, the gap between germline ends came to 15 bases. In DNA form, the CDR3 reads TGTGCCAGCAGCTTGTTAGGTGCCAGGAGGACTGAAGCTTTCTTT. Protein: CASSLLGARRTEAFF.

This clone was seen a handful of times. The J gene is TRBJ1-2, the V gene TRBV5-4, with D possibly TRBD1 on 6 matching bases. The V end lost 6 bases, the J end lost 5 bases, and 17 bases lay between the germline ends. Germline CDR1 is SGHNT and CDR2 is YYREEE (reference sequence). This CDR3 is 14 amino acids long. CDR3 protein: CASTPRTETYGYTF. CDR3 coding DNA: TGTGCCAGCACGCCGAGGACAGAGACTTATGGCTACACCTTC.

The chain employs TRBV19 and TRBJ1-1, with 9 bases that match TRBD1. CDR1 and CDR2 (germline): LNHDA, SQIVND (reference sequence). This CDR3 comprises 14 residues. The V and J ends lost 7 bases and 1 base, in that order; junction bases with no gene match: 4. This CDR3 reads CASTLTGGNTEAFF. Written as DNA, the CDR3 is TGTGCCAGTACCTTGACAGGGGGGAACACTGAAGCTTTCTTT.

The count of this clone is one. As DNA, the CDR3 is TGTGCCAGTAGTGCCCGACAGGGGCCAACCTACGAGCAGTACTTC. It is translated as CASSARQGPTYEQYF. The chain uses TRBV19 and TRBJ2-7; 8 bases match TRBD1. The CDR3 contains 15 residues. Germline V CDR1 and CDR2: LNHDA, SQIVND (reference sequence). J was trimmed by 2 bases and V by 5 bases; bases with no gene match: 8.

This clone was picked up one time. V gene TRBV6-5 combines with J gene TRBJ2-7; possibly TRBD1 for D (6 bases). CDR3 length equals 16 residues. The V end lost 2 bases, the J end lost 2 bases, and 16 bases lay between the germline ends. The V gene's germline CDR1 is MNHEY and CDR2 SVGAGI. The CDR3 nucleotides are TGTGCCAGCAGTTACGGGGGCCGGGACGGAACCTACGAGCAGTACTTC. Protein product: CASSYGGRDGTYEQYF.

V gene TRBV13 combines with J gene TRBJ2-7; TRBD1 matches at 8 bases. Unmatched junction bases numbered 6, after V lost 5 bases and J lost 3 bases. CDR1 and CDR2 from the germline V gene are PRHDT and FYEKMQ (reference sequence). The CDR3 has 14 residues. The CDR3 sequence is CASSPGQGIYEQYF. CDR3 in DNA: TGTGCCAGCAGCCCAGGACAGGGAATCTACGAGCAGTACTTC.